These 27 T cell receptor beta chains originate from one sample sequenced in a study of technical replicates of blood from several donors. TCRdb's copy holds only in-frame clones and misses some; the assay was immunoSEQ multiplex PCR. The data contain around 53,000 clones, about 93% of them singletons. What was sequenced was PBMCs. Receptors were obtained from a human donor in good health. Some clones in this sample may be carry-over from other donors' samples.

V and J are TRBV7-8 and TRBJ1-2, with 7 bases identical to TRBD1. Germline values: CDR1 SGHVS, CDR2 FQNEAQ. V was clipped by 5 bases and J by 6 bases; unmatched bases: 6. CDR3 size: 13 residues. The CDR3 here is CASSPGQRDGYTF. Written as DNA, the CDR3 is TGTGCCAGCAGCCCGGGACAGAGGGATGGCTACACCTTC.

The CDR3 protein is CASSLEGDSGNTIYF. CDR3 coding DNA: TGCGCCAGCAGCCTGGAGGGGGACTCTGGAAACACCATATATTTT. This chain connects TRBV5-1 to TRBJ1-3; D is perhaps TRBD1 (6 bases). V was trimmed by 4 bases and J by 0 bases, leaving 11 bases between them. The CDR3 is made up of 15 amino acids. From germline, CDR1 is SGHRS and CDR2 YFSETQ.

The chain uses TRBV19 and TRBJ2-6; tentatively, D is TRBD1 (5 bases). The V and J ends lost 5 bases and 3 bases respectively, with 14 bases between them. The CDR3 length is 16 residues. The germline gives CDR1 LNHDA, CDR2 SQIVND (reference sequence). CDR3 residues: CASSPSSGFGANVLTF. DNA of the CDR3: TGTGCCAGTAGTCCGTCGTCAGGGTTTGGGGCCAACGTCCTGACTTTC.

The V call is TRBV6-1, the J call TRBJ2-7, with D perhaps TRBD1 (7 bases). This CDR3 region has 14 residues. V shed 5 bases and J shed 2 bases, with 13 bases lying between them. The germline V gene encodes CDR1 MNHNS and CDR2 SASEGT. This CDR3 reads CASSTRGTAYEQYF. For the CDR3, the DNA is TGTGCCAGCAGTACACGGGGGACAGCCTACGAGCAGTACTTC.

V is TRBV5-1 and J is TRBJ2-3; D perhaps matches TRBD2 (7 bases). Germline V lookup: CDR1 SGHRS, CDR2 YFSETQ. Trimming took off 2 bases at V and 4 bases at J, with 14 bases between the two ends. This CDR3 contains 15 residues. The CDR3 nucleotides read TGCGCCAGCAGCTTTCGCGGGGGCACGCCAGATACGCAGTATTTT. Translated, it gives CASSFRGGTPDTQYF. Based on the CDR3 plus reference TRBV5-1 and TRBJ2-3, the full variable domain is KAGVTQTPRYLIKTRGQQVTLSCSPISGHRSVSWYQQTPGQGLQFLFEYFSETQRNKGNFPGRFSGRQFSNSRSEMNVSTLELGDSALYLCASSFRGGTPDTQYFGPGTRLTVL.

The V and J genes are TRBV9 and TRBJ2-7; 8 nucleotides agree with TRBD2. Trimming removed 4 bases from V and 0 bases from J; junction bases left unmatched: 9. From germline, CDR1 is SGDLS and CDR2 YYNGEE. CDR3 length equals 16 residues. This chain's CDR3 is CASSSPPGGSSYEQYF. CDR3 nucleotide sequence: TGTGCCAGCAGCTCGCCGCCGGGGGGGAGCTCCTACGAGCAGTACTTC.

The chain is built from TRBV28 and TRBJ2-1; D perhaps matches TRBD2 (5 bases). The ends were cut back, 2 bases at V and 7 bases at J, with 18 bases in the middle. CDR1 and CDR2 from the germline V gene are MDHEN and SYDVKM. This CDR3 is 16 amino acids long. As DNA, the CDR3 is TGTGCCAGCAGTTTACCGACGGGGAAATCGGGTAATGAGCAGTTCTTC. Its protein product is CASSLPTGKSGNEQFF.

The rearrangement joins TRBV2 to TRBJ1-4, with 7 nucleotides matching TRBD1. V gave up 4 bases and J gave up 8 bases; unmatched junction bases: 4. The CDR3 is 13 amino acids. Germline values: CDR1 SNHLY, CDR2 FYNNEI. The CDR3 region has the DNA TGTGCCAGCAGTGGACAGGGTAACGAAAAACTGTTTTTT. Protein sequence: CASSGQGNEKLFF.

V is TRBV4-1 and J is TRBJ2-6, with D unresolved. The CDR3 runs 17 residues. Germline values: CDR1 MGHRA, CDR2 YSYEKL. With 5 bases removed from V and 0 bases from J, the gap between germline ends came to 14 bases. DNA for the CDR3: TGCGCCAGCAGCGTAGCAGCCCCGACCTCTGGGGCCAACGTCCTGACTTTC. Amino acid sequence: CASSVAAPTSGANVLTF.

This chain connects TRBV5-1 to TRBJ2-5, with 10 bases that match TRBD2. This CDR3 is built from 14 residues. Germline CDR1 reads SGHRS; CDR2 reads YFSETQ. Trimming at V came to 1 base and at J to 5 bases, leaving 2 bases not matched to a gene. In nucleotides, the CDR3 is TGCGCCAGCAGCTTGTCTAGCGGGAGTGAGACCCAGTACTTC. The encoded protein is CASSLSSGSETQYF. The full variable domain, rest sourced from reference TRBV5-1 and TRBJ2-5, is KAGVTQTPRYLIKTRGQQVTLSCSPISGHRSVSWYQQTPGQGLQFLFEYFSETQRNKGNFPGRFSGRQFSNSRSEMNVSTLELGDSALYLCASSLSSGSETQYFGPGTRLLVL.

About this clone itself: The sample holds other DNA sequences that translate to the same CDR3. This chain's CDR3 is CASSEGEGADTQYF. Written as DNA, the CDR3 is TGTGCCAGCAGTGAAGGAGAGGGAGCAGATACGCAGTATTTT. The chain carries TRBV6-1 and TRBJ2-3; D might be TRBD2 (5 bases). V was pared by 1 base and J by 4 bases, with 9 bases between. The CDR3 totals 14 residues. Germline CDR1 and CDR2: MNHNS and SASEGT.

The rearrangement joins TRBV4-3 to TRBJ2-5; TRBD2 agrees at 8 bases. Per the germline V gene, CDR1 is LGHNA and CDR2 is YSLEER. With 1 base clipped from V and 4 bases from J, the junction kept 5 bases outside the gene matches. This CDR3 contains 15 residues. In nucleotides, the CDR3 is TGCGCCAGCAGCCAAGCCGGGAGGGTAGGAGAGACCCAGTACTTC. This sequence encodes CASSQAGRVGETQYF.

The V and J genes are TRBV27 and TRBJ1-4; D not certain. The CDR3 spans 14 residues. Germline CDR1 reads MNHEY; CDR2 reads SMNVEV (reference sequence). V lost 0 bases and J 7 bases, leaving 9 bases between the germline ends. CDR3 region: CASSLSRESEKLFF. CDR3 DNA sequence: TGTGCCAGCAGTTTATCGAGGGAAAGTGAAAAACTGTTTTTT.

This clone is termed medium-sized. The chain couples TRBV4-2 to TRBJ2-1, with 11 bases that match TRBD2. After removal of 4 bases from V and 4 bases from J, the junction contained 6 bases not matched to a gene. Germline assignment: CDR1 LGHNA and CDR2 YNFKEQ. The CDR3 runs to 16 residues. The CDR3 here is CASSRDTSGSYNEQFF. The CDR3 DNA follows: TGTGCCAGCAGCCGCGATACTAGCGGGAGTTACAATGAGCAGTTCTTC.

V and J are TRBV19 and TRBJ1-5; D gene uncertain. Germline V gene lookup returns CDR1 LNHDA and CDR2 SQIVND (reference sequence). The CDR3 loop spans 14 amino acids. V was pared by 7 bases and J by 5 bases, with 15 bases between. This CDR3 is CASKYRETHQPQHF. The CDR3 DNA reads TGTGCCAGTAAGTATAGGGAGACCCATCAGCCCCAGCATTTT.

In its sample, this clone was seen once. The CDR3 spells CASSSLIGTEAFF. The CDR3 coding sequence is TGTGCCAGCAGCTCCCTTATCGGGACTGAAGCTTTCTTT. The chain employs TRBV7-9 and TRBJ1-1, with D unclear. The CDR3 loop spans 13 amino acids. Per germline, CDR1 SEHNR and CDR2 FQNEAQ (reference sequence). V was trimmed by 4 bases and J by 5 bases, leaving 11 bases between them.

This chain links TRBV7-2 with TRBJ1-1; possible D gene TRBD1, 6 bases. This CDR3 contains 13 residues. The ends were cut back, 5 bases at V and 5 bases at J, with 12 bases in the middle. CDR1 SGHTA and CDR2 FQGNSA come from the germline V gene. The CDR3 DNA is TGTGCCAGCAGCATCGACCAGGGGACTGAAGCTTTCTTT. The encoded protein is CASSIDQGTEAFF.

The chain is built from TRBV7-2 and TRBJ2-5; 7 positions match TRBD1. Trimming at V came to 1 base and at J to 4 bases, leaving 6 bases not matched to a gene. This CDR3 has 15 residues. The germline gives CDR1 SGHTA, CDR2 FQGNSA. CDR3 nucleotides: TGTGCCAGCAGCTTAGTAAGGGGGCCAGGAGAGACCCAGTACTTC. Translating gives CASSLVRGPGETQYF.

The J gene is TRBJ2-2, the V gene TRBV7-9; 8 positions match TRBD2. The CDR3 runs 17 residues. V was pared by 5 bases and J by 7 bases, with 15 bases of the junction left unmatched. Germline CDR1 reads SEHNR; CDR2 reads FQNEAQ (reference sequence). As DNA, the CDR3 is TGTGCCAGCAGCGACAGCGGGAGACGGGGAGGTCACGGGGAGCTGTTTTTT. Amino acids: CASSDSGRRGGHGELFF. Combining the CDR3 with reference TRBV7-9 and TRBJ2-2 gives the whole variable domain DTGVSQNPRHKITKRGQNVTFRCDPISEHNRLYWYRQTLGQGPEFLTYFQNEAQLEKSRLLSDRFSAERPKGSFSTLEIQRTEQGDSAMYLCASSDSGRRGGHGELFFGEGSRLTVL.

This sequence joins TRBV9 and TRBJ2-7; TRBD1 matches at 8 bases. This CDR3 comprises 15 residues. The ends lost 2 bases at V and 4 bases at J; junction bases unmatched: 8. CDR1 is SGDLS and CDR2 is YYNGEE in the germline V gene. CDR3 protein: CASSVGSGGRYEQYF. In DNA, the CDR3 is TGTGCCAGCAGCGTGGGGTCAGGGGGCAGGTACGAGCAGTACTTC.

To note about this clone: This CDR3 is also generated by other DNA sequences in the sample. This CDR3 reads CASSDQRGPLEQYF. The CDR3, as DNA: TGCGCCAGCAGCGACCAGCGGGGACCCCTCGAGCAGTACTTC. The rearrangement joins TRBV4-1 to TRBJ2-7, with 7 positions matching TRBD2. Germline lookup yields CDR1 MGHRA and CDR2 YSYEKL. There are 14 residues in the CDR3. J was trimmed by 6 bases and V by 5 bases; bases with no gene match: 10.

The chain recombines TRBV27 with TRBJ1-1; TRBD1 aligns across 9 bases. The CDR3 spans 14 residues. Germline-derived CDR1 and CDR2 are MNHEY and SMNVEV (reference sequence). The V segment lost 3 bases and the J segment 5 bases; nucleotides outside the gene matches: 4. CDR3 loop: CASSLRQGETEAFF. CDR3 DNA: TGTGCCAGCAGTTTGAGACAGGGGGAGACTGAAGCTTTCTTT.

The chain joins TRBV4-2 to TRBJ1-2; D remains unclear. The germline V gene encodes CDR1 LGHNA and CDR2 YNFKEQ. The CDR3 length is 13 residues. Trimming cost V 4 bases and J 4 bases, with 10 bases left between them. For the CDR3, the DNA is TGTGCCAGCAGCCGGGAGGATCTCTATGGCTACACCTTC. Translation: CASSREDLYGYTF.

This chain joins TRBV6-1 and TRBJ2-5; 7 bases match TRBD2. The V gene end was trimmed by 7 bases and the J gene end by 5 bases; junction bases not matched to a gene: 13. This CDR3 is built from 15 residues. Germline CDR1 and CDR2: MNHNS and SASEGT. The DNA of the CDR3 is TGTGCCAGCAAGAGGGGCGGGAGAGGTGGGGAGACCCAGTACTTC. This sequence encodes CASKRGGRGGETQYF.

The chain uses TRBV27 and TRBJ2-7; the D gene is possibly TRBD2 (7 bases). V was clipped by 10 bases and J by 6 bases, with 25 bases between them. This CDR3 spans 15 amino acids. Germline values: CDR1 MNHEY, CDR2 SMNVEV (reference sequence). This CDR3 is CATPPRGAGSFEQYF. The CDR3 region has the DNA TGTGCCACCCCCCCACGGGGGGCAGGGAGTTTCGAGCAGTACTTC.

V usage is TRBV7-6 and J usage is TRBJ1-5; D remains unclear. CDR1 and CDR2 from the germline V gene are SGHVS and FNYEAQ. The CDR3 length is 12 residues. The V gene lost 5 bases and the J gene lost 3 bases, with 5 bases spanning the gap. The CDR3 is CASSKLNQPQHF. The CDR3 bases are TGTGCCAGCAGCAAACTCAATCAGCCCCAGCATTTT.

The DNA for the CDR3 is TGTGCCAGCAGCTTAGATGGAACAGGCGAGCAGTACTTC. Protein product: CASSLDGTGEQYF. The chain joins TRBV7-2 to TRBJ2-7; D possibly corresponds to TRBD1 (5 bases). The V gene lost 1 base and the J gene lost 6 bases, with 10 bases spanning the gap. The CDR3 has 13 amino acids. CDR1 SGHTA and CDR2 FQGNSA come from the germline V gene.